The 18 T cell receptor beta chains below all came from one sample that was sequenced in a study of blood T cell repertoires in COVID-19. Measured with immunoSEQ multiplex PCR; TCRdb has only the in-frame clones, and not every one. The table has over 120,000 clones, 65% to 85% seen once. Sequencing was done on a sample of peripheral blood. These receptors were collected from a woman aged 55-70 years with acute or convalescent COVID-19.

CDR3 nucleotide sequence: TGTGCCAGCAGTTTCGTAGATAGCAATCAGCCCCAGCATTTT. As protein: CASSFVDSNQPQHF. This chain links TRBV28 with TRBJ1-5; D is uncertain. The CDR3 is 14 amino acids. Deletions cut 3 bases from V and 0 bases from J, with 6 bases between. Per the germline V gene, CDR1 is MDHEN and CDR2 is SYDVKM.

The V call is TRBV5-1, the J call TRBJ2-2; the D gene is possibly TRBD1 (6 bases). CDR1 is SGHRS and CDR2 is YFSETQ in the germline V gene. The CDR3 is made up of 15 amino acids. Between the trimmed V and J ends, which lost 0 bases and 4 bases, there was a span of 10 bases. The chain's CDR3 is CASSLVGRGTGELFF. CDR3 nucleotides: TGCGCCAGCAGCTTGGTTGGCAGGGGCACCGGGGAGCTGTTTTTT. Together with reference TRBV5-1 and TRBJ2-2, the CDR3 gives the full variable domain: KAGVTQTPRYLIKTRGQQVTLSCSPISGHRSVSWYQQTPGQGLQFLFEYFSETQRNKGNFPGRFSGRQFSNSRSEMNVSTLELGDSALYLCASSLVGRGTGELFFGEGSRLTVL.

The rearrangement joins TRBV11-3 to TRBJ2-2; the match to TRBD2 covers 9 bases. J gave up 3 bases and V 3 bases, and 5 bases lay outside the gene matches. From germline, CDR1 is SGHNT and CDR2 YENEEA. This CDR3 is built from 16 residues. CDR3 sequence: CASSFVSGGYTGELFF. In DNA, the CDR3 is TGTGCCAGCAGCTTTGTTAGCGGGGGATACACCGGGGAGCTGTTTTTT.

This clone was seen just once. The rearrangement uses TRBV19 and TRBJ1-1; no clear D gene. This CDR3 is built from 12 residues. V dropped 5 bases and J dropped 10 bases, with 14 bases sitting between them. Germline CDR1 is LNHDA and CDR2 is SQIVND (reference sequence). The CDR3 region has the DNA TGTGCCAGTAGTCTCTACCGGGAGGCAGCTTTCTTT. Amino acids: CASSLYREAAFF. The variable domain in full, completed from reference TRBV19 and TRBJ1-1, reads DGGITQSPKYLFRKEGQNVTLSCEQNLNHDAMYWYRQDPGQGLRLIYYSQIVNDFQKGDIAEGYSVSREKKESFPLTVTSAQKNPTAFYLCASSLYREAAFFGQGTRLTVV.

The chain combines TRBV7-9 with TRBJ1-5, with 7 bases identical to TRBD1. This CDR3 is built from 14 residues. Germline loops: CDR1 SEHNR, CDR2 FQNEAQ (reference sequence). Trimming at V came to 1 base and at J to 7 bases, leaving 4 bases not matched to a gene. In DNA, the CDR3 is TGTGCCAGCAGCTTAGAGGGGGCGGGGCAGCCCCAGCATTTT. Protein product: CASSLEGAGQPQHF.

V usage is TRBV10-1 and J usage is TRBJ1-3, with 7 bases matching TRBD1. The ends lost 5 bases at V and 2 bases at J; junction bases unmatched: 6. This CDR3 is 15 amino acids long. Germline V gives CDR1 WNHNN, CDR2 SYGVQD (reference sequence). For the CDR3, the DNA is TGCGCCAGCAGTCACATACAGGGGCCTGGAAACACCATATATTTT. As protein: CASSHIQGPGNTIYF.

J is TRBJ2-1 and V is TRBV4-3; no clear D. Deletions cut 0 bases from V and 4 bases from J, with 16 bases between. This CDR3 has 17 amino acids. Germline CDR1 and CDR2: LGHNA and YSLEER. DNA for the CDR3: TGCGCCAGCAGCCAAGATCAAAGTCAGGCCCGGTACAATGAGCAGTTCTTC. It specifies CASSQDQSQARYNEQFF.

This clone was picked up a small number of times. This chain links TRBV19 with TRBJ1-5; 10 nucleotides align to TRBD1. Germline trimming cut 4 bases from V and 7 bases from J; bases unmatched to any gene: 10. The CDR3 spans 16 residues. Germline CDR1 and CDR2: LNHDA and SQIVND (reference sequence). Here the CDR3 reads CASSTSTGGRGQPQHF. CDR3 DNA sequence: TGTGCCAGTAGTACCTCGACAGGGGGCCGAGGGCAGCCCCAGCATTTT.

This chain joins TRBV2 and TRBJ1-3; 7 bases map to TRBD1. Germline CDR1 and CDR2: SNHLY and FYNNEI. This CDR3 contains 15 residues. V was pared by 3 bases and J by 2 bases, with 4 bases of the junction left unmatched. CDR3: CASSDYDRAGNTIYF. CDR3 DNA sequence: TGTGCCAGCAGTGATTACGACAGGGCTGGAAACACCATATATTTT.

This clone was recorded a few times. The chain recombines TRBV7-2 with TRBJ2-1; 7 bases line up with TRBD1. Unmatched junction bases numbered 17, after V lost 5 bases and J lost 7 bases. The CDR3 spans 17 residues. Germline V gives CDR1 SGHTA, CDR2 FQGNSA. For the CDR3, the DNA is TGTGCCAGCAGCCCTTTCCCTAGACAGGGTCATCGGAATGAGCAGTTCTTC. Its protein is CASSPFPRQGHRNEQFF.

The chain employs TRBV7-3 and TRBJ2-5; TRBD2 matches 15 bases. The CDR3 sequence is 19 residues long. CDR1 is SGHTA and CDR2 is FQGTGA in the germline V gene. The V gene end was trimmed by 3 bases and the J gene end by 4 bases; junction bases not matched to a gene: 12. In DNA form, the CDR3 reads TGTGCCAGCAGCTTGGGGACTCCCGGACTAGCGGGAGGGCTAGAGACCCAGTACTTC. Translated: CASSLGTPGLAGGLETQYF.

The V gene is TRBV28, the J gene TRBJ1-1; 9 bases agree with TRBD1. The germline V gene encodes CDR1 MDHEN and CDR2 SYDVKM. The CDR3 is 16 residues long. V lost 2 bases, J lost 1 base, and 5 bases stayed unmatched. The CDR3 DNA reads TGTGCCAGCAGTTTACCCGAGGACAGGGGGAACACTGAAGCTTTCTTT. Residues: CASSLPEDRGNTEAFF.

This chain uses TRBV6-5 with TRBJ2-7, with 7 bases identical to TRBD2. Germline V gives CDR1 MNHEY, CDR2 SVGAGI. The CDR3 totals 15 residues. Trimming at V came to 6 bases and at J to 2 bases, leaving 10 bases not matched to a gene. The CDR3 is CASRGGVAATYEQYF. CDR3 in DNA: TGTGCCAGCAGGGGGGGGGTAGCGGCAACCTACGAGCAGTACTTC.

V and J are TRBV5-1 and TRBJ2-7; TRBD1 is a possible D gene (6 bases). CDR1 and CDR2 (germline): SGHRS, YFSETQ. Trimming removed 0 bases from V and 3 bases from J, with 13 bases in between. This CDR3 has 15 residues. CDR3 residues: CASSLGSGAFYEQYF. CDR3 nucleotides: TGCGCCAGCAGCTTGGGCTCAGGGGCCTTCTACGAGCAGTACTTC. Using reference TRBV5-1 and TRBJ2-7 for the parts outside the CDR3, the full variable domain is KAGVTQTPRYLIKTRGQQVTLSCSPISGHRSVSWYQQTPGQGLQFLFEYFSETQRNKGNFPGRFSGRQFSNSRSEMNVSTLELGDSALYLCASSLGSGAFYEQYFGPGTRLTVT.

The chain recombines TRBV3-1 (or the pseudogene TRBV3-2) with TRBJ1-3, with a possible D match to TRBD1 (6 bases). The CDR3 is made up of 15 amino acids. V dropped 2 bases and J dropped 2 bases, with 10 bases sitting between them. Germline CDR1 is LGHDT and CDR2 is YNNKEL (reference sequence). DNA of the CDR3: TGTGCCAGCAGCCAACCGGGGGGCACTGGAAACACCATATATTTT. As protein: CASSQPGGTGNTIYF.

This chain uses TRBV5-1 with TRBJ2-3; D is unresolved. V gave up 0 bases and J gave up 0 bases, with 11 bases separating them. The CDR3 sequence is 16 residues long. Germline V gene data show CDR1 as SGHRS and CDR2 as YFSETQ. The DNA for the CDR3 is TGCGCCAGCAGCTTGGCCGCCGACTTCAGCACAGATACGCAGTATTTT. Translation gives CASSLAADFSTDTQYF.

The chain couples TRBV9 to TRBJ2-2; 9 nucleotides match TRBD1. Losses at the gene ends were 0 bases for V and 3 bases for J; bases not matched to a gene: 3. This CDR3 contains 16 residues. Germline V gene sequence: CDR1 SGDLS, CDR2 YYNGEE. CDR3 loop: CASSVVRDRDTGELFF. DNA for the CDR3: TGTGCCAGCAGCGTAGTGAGGGACAGGGACACCGGGGAGCTGTTTTTT.

The chain couples TRBV6-1 to TRBJ2-2; possibly TRBD1 for D (5 bases). CDR1 is MNHNS, CDR2 SASEGT, per germline. The CDR3 is made up of 16 amino acids. V was pared by 0 bases and J by 6 bases, with 14 bases between. CDR3: CASSEAAGAFSGELFF. CDR3 nucleotides: TGTGCCAGCAGTGAAGCGGCTGGGGCGTTCTCCGGGGAGCTGTTTTTT.